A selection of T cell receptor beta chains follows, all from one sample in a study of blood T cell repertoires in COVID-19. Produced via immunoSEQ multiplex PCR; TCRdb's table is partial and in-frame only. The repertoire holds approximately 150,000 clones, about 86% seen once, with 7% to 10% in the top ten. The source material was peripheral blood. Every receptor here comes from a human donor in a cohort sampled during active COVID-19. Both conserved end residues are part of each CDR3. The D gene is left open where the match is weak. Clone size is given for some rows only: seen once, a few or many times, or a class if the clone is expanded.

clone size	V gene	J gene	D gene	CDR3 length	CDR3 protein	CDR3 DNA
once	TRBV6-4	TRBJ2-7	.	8	CASSEAVF	TGTGCCAGCAGTGAGGCCGTTTTC
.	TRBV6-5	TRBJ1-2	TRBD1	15	CASSYAGDRTYGYTF	TGTGCCAGCAGTTATGCCGGGGACAGAACCTATGGCTACACCTTC
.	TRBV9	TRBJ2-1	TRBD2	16	CASNPGLAGGPGEQFF	TGTGCCAGCAACCCCGGACTAGCGGGAGGGCCGGGTGAGCAGTTCTTC
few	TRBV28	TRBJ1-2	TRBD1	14	CASRGDRVSYGYTF	TGTGCCAGCAGGGGGGACAGGGTTTCCTATGGCTACACCTTC
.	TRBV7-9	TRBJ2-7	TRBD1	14	CASSRDRKAYEQYF	TGTGCCAGCAGCCGGGACAGAAAAGCCTACGAGCAGTACTTC
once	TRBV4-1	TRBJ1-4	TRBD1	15	CASSQAGTGNEKLFF	TGCGCCAGCAGCCAAGCCGGGACAGGGAATGAAAAACTGTTTTTT
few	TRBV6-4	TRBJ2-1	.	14	CASSAFGPADEQFF	TGTGCCAGCAGTGCGTTTGGGCCGGCCGATGAGCAGTTCTTC
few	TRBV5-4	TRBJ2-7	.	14	CASSSGGPNYEQYF	TGTGCCAGTTCGAGTGGGGGCCCAAACTACGAGCAGTACTTC
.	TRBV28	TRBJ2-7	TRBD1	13	CASTRDSSYEQYF	TGTGCCAGCACCCGGGACAGCTCCTACGAGCAGTACTTC
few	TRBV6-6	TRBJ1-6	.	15	CASSYSGGPNSPLHF	TGTGCCAGCAGTTACTCCGGGGGGCCTAATTCACCCCTCCACTTT
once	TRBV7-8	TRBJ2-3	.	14	CASSARVVTDTQYF	TGTGCCAGCAGCGCACGGGTGGTCACAGATACGCAGTATTTT
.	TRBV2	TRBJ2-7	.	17	CASSENLGHGGSWEQYF	TGTGCCAGCAGTGAAAATCTCGGGCACGGGGGTTCATGGGAGCAGTACTTC
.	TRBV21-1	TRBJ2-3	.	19	CASSKGGPPAGDCADTQYF	TGTGCCAGCAGCAAAGGGGGTCCACCAGCGGGAGATTGCGCAGATACGCAGTATTTT
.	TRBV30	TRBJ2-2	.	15	CAFPTGTLDTGELFF	TGTGCCTTCCCGACCGGGACATTAGACACCGGGGAGCTGTTTTTT
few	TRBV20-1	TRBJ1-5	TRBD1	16	CSASLRTGGIDQPQHF	TGCAGTGCTAGTCTGAGGACAGGGGGCATCGATCAGCCCCAGCATTTT
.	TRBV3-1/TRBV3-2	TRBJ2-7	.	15	CASSPLWGGSYEQYF	TGTGCCAGCAGCCCCCTCTGGGGCGGCTCCTACGAGCAGTACTTC
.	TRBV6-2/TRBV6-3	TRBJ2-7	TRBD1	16	CASSYTRTGLTYEQYF	TGTGCCAGCAGTTACACAAGGACAGGGTTGACCTACGAGCAGTACTTC
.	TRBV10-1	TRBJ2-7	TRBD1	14	CASIGQGAYYEQYF	TGCGCCAGTATCGGACAGGGGGCCTACTACGAGCAGTACTTC
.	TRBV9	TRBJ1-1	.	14	CASSVDSLTAEAFF	TGTGCCAGCAGCGTTGACAGTTTGACTGCTGAAGCTTTCTTT
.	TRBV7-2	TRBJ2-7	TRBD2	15	CASSRRLAGAYEQYF	TGTGCCAGCAGCCGCCGACTAGCGGGAGCCTACGAGCAGTACTTC
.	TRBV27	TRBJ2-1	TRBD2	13	CATLAGVGGTQFF	TGTGCCACACTAGCGGGAGTCGGGGGCACGCAGTTCTTC
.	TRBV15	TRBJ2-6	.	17	CATSREAAGAGANVLTF	TGTGCCACCAGCAGAGAGGCTGCCGGGGCTGGGGCCAACGTCCTGACTTTC
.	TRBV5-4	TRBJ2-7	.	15	CASSPTPSGSYEQYF	TGTGCCAGCAGTCCAACTCCGAGCGGGTCGTACGAGCAGTACTTC
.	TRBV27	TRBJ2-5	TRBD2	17	CASSLGLAGGMGETQYF	TGTGCCAGCAGTTTGGGACTAGCGGGAGGCATGGGAGAGACCCAGTACTTC
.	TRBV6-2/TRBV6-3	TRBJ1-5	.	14	CASSPSNGGQPQHF	TGTGCCAGCAGCCCTTCAAACGGGGGTCAGCCCCAGCATTTT
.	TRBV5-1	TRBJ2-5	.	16	CASSLGDWAGKETQYF	TGCGCCAGCAGCTTGGGGGACTGGGCGGGAAAAGAGACCCAGTACTTC
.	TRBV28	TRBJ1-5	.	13	CAAERSINQPQHF	TGTGCCGCGGAGAGGTCCATCAATCAGCCCCAGCATTTT
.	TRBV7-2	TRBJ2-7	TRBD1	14	CASSLRQGGNEQYF	TGTGCCAGCAGCCTTCGACAGGGGGGGAACGAGCAGTACTTC
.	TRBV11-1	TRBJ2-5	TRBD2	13	CASSLSREETQYF	TGTGCCAGCAGCTTGTCGCGGGAGGAGACCCAGTACTTC
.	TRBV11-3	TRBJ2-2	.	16	CASNKNWRPSTGELFF	TGTGCCAGCAACAAAAATTGGAGACCCAGCACCGGGGAGCTGTTTTTT
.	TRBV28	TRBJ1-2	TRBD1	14	CASSLTGEIYGYTF	TGTGCCAGCAGTTTGACAGGGGAGATATATGGCTACACCTTC
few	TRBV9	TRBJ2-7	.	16	CASSVTPGDRPYEQYF	TGTGCCAGCAGCGTTACGCCCGGAGACCGTCCCTACGAGCAGTACTTC
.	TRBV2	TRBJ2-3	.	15	CASSARGSSTDTQYF	TGTGCCAGCAGTGCCCGGGGGTCTAGCACAGATACGCAGTATTTT
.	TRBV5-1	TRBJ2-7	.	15	CASSSASDVVHEQYF	TGCGCCAGCAGCTCCGCTAGCGACGTGGTCCACGAGCAGTACTTC
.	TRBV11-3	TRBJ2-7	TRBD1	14	CASSLGDSSYEQYF	TGTGCCAGCAGCTTGGGGGACAGCTCCTACGAGCAGTACTTC
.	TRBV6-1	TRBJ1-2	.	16	CASSEGSRQAFYGYTF	TGTGCCAGCAGTGAAGGTTCCAGACAGGCTTTTTATGGCTACACCTTC
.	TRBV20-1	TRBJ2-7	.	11	CSAISGYEQYF	TGCAGTGCTATCTCCGGTTACGAGCAGTACTTC
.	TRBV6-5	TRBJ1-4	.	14	CASRGGASNEKLFF	TGTGCCAGCAGAGGGGGGGCCTCTAATGAAAAACTGTTTTTT
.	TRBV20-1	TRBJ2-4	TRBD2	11	CSALTGTSQYF	TGCAGTGCCCTGACCGGGACTAGCCAGTACTTC
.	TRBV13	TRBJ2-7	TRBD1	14	CASSLRQGSYEQYF	TGTGCCAGCAGCCTACGACAGGGGTCCTACGAGCAGTACTTC
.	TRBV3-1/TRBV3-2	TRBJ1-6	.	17	CASSQDFEPSYNSPLHF	TGTGCCAGCAGCCAAGATTTCGAGCCTAGCTATAATTCACCCCTCCACTTT
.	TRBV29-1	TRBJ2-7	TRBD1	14	CSVEILDRGYEQYF	TGCAGCGTTGAAATACTGGACAGGGGGTACGAGCAGTACTTC
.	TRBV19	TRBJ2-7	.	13	CASSIPTGDEQYF	TGTGCCAGTAGTATCCCCACAGGCGACGAGCAGTACTTC
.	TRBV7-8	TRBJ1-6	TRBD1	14	CASSADRGNSPLHF	TGTGCCAGCAGCGCCGACAGGGGAAATTCACCCCTCCACTTT
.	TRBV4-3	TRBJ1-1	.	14	CASSQETANTEAFF	TGCGCCAGCAGCCAAGAGACAGCGAACACTGAAGCTTTCTTT
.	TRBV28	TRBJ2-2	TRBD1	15	CASSYRQGGTGELFF	TGTGCCAGCAGCTACCGACAGGGGGGGACCGGGGAGCTGTTTTTT
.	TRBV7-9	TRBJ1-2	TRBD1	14	CASSPDRGWDGYTF	TGTGCCAGCAGCCCGGACAGGGGATGGGACGGCTACACCTTC
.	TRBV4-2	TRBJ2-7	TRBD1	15	CASRLRDRGIYEQYF	TGTGCCAGCAGACTCCGGGACAGGGGCATATACGAGCAGTACTTC
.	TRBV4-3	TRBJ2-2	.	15	CASSQAGAGAGELFF	TGCGCCAGCAGCCAAGCAGGGGCGGGAGCTGGGGAGCTGTTTTTT
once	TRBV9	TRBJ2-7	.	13	CASSPSGGLEQYF	TGTGCCAGCAGCCCTAGTGGAGGGCTCGAGCAGTACTTC
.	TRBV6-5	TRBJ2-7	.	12	CASRHTGYEQYF	TGTGCCAGCCGACACACAGGTTACGAGCAGTACTTC
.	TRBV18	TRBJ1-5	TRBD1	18	CASSKTGFSGAVEQPQHF	TGTGCCAGCTCGAAGACAGGGTTTTCCGGAGCAGTAGAGCAGCCCCAGCATTTT
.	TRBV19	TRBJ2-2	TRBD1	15	CASKGTGVGTGELFF	TGTGCCAGTAAGGGTACAGGGGTGGGCACCGGGGAGCTGTTTTTT
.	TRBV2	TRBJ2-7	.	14	CASRGGDTDYEQYF	TGTGCCAGCAGGGGGGGGGACACTGACTACGAGCAGTACTTC
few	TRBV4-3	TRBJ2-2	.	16	CASSQASAVYTGELFF	TGCGCCAGCAGCCAAGCCTCCGCGGTTTACACCGGGGAGCTGTTTTTT
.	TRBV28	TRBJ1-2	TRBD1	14	CASRGTADGRGYTF	TGTGCCAGCAGGGGGACAGCCGACGGTAGGGGCTACACCTTC
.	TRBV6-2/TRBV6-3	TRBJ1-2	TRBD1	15	CASSSRQGNNYGYTF	TGTGCCAGCAGCTCGCGACAGGGGAATAACTATGGCTACACCTTC
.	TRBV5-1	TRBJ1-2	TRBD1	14	CASSLDRGRDGYTF	TGCGCCAGCAGCTTGGACAGGGGGCGGGATGGCTACACCTTC
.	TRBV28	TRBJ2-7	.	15	CASSLGGAEEKEQYF	TGTGCCAGCAGTTTAGGGGGGGCCGAGGAGAAGGAGCAGTACTTC